These T cell receptor beta chains were read from a single sample in a study of shared clonotypes between healthy human individuals. Clones were sequenced by immunoSEQ multiplex PCR, and TCRdb holds only the in-frame ones, with some missing. The sample includes roughly 2,300,000 clones, 92% seen only once; the top ten take about 0.41%. Sample: naive CD4+ T cells from PBMCs. The origin of the receptors is a man aged 18 to 35 in good health. Some clones in this sample may be carry-over from other donors' samples. Each CDR3 is given with its conserved first and last residue. D genes are given only for firm matches. Size is stated for part of the rows, as once, few or many counts, or as a class when the clone is expanded.

CDR3	DNA	J	D	size	V
CASSLDLWNQETQYF	TGTGCCAGCAGCTTAGATCTCTGGAATCAAGAGACCCAGTACTTC	TRBJ2-5	.	once	TRBV11-2
CASSDTFPGTHTGELFF	TGTGCCAGCAGTGACACCTTCCCCGGGACCCACACCGGGGAGCTGTTTTTT	TRBJ2-2	.	.	TRBV6-1
CATSRDLDRRREKLFF	TGTGCCACCAGCAGAGATTTGGACCGTAGGAGGGAAAAACTGTTTTTT	TRBJ1-4	.	.	TRBV15
CASSDQAGAPSYEQYF	TGCGCCAGCAGTGACCAAGCGGGAGCCCCTTCTTACGAGCAGTACTTC	TRBJ2-7	TRBD2	.	TRBV10-1
CSAIGNEQYF	TGCAGTGCCATCGGGAACGAGCAGTACTTC	TRBJ2-7	.	.	TRBV20-1
CASSLTAWQGQYF	TGTGCCAGCAGTTTAACTGCCTGGCAGGGGCAGTACTTC	TRBJ2-7	.	.	TRBV27
CASSSRGTDTQYF	TGTGCCAGCAGCTCCCGGGGGACGGATACGCAGTATTTT	TRBJ2-3	.	.	TRBV9
CAWSVSWSEQPQHF	TGTGCCTGGAGTGTAAGTTGGTCAGAACAGCCCCAGCATTTT	TRBJ1-5	.	once	TRBV30
CASSQEGAQETQYF	TGCGCCAGCAGCCAAGAGGGGGCCCAAGAGACCCAGTACTTC	TRBJ2-5	.	.	TRBV4-3
CSARQVGYTF	TGCAGTGCTAGACAAGTTGGCTACACCTTC	TRBJ1-2	.	.	TRBV20-1
CASSFGGNYGYTF	TGTGCCAGCAGCTTCGGGGGGAACTATGGCTACACCTTC	TRBJ1-2	.	.	TRBV7-2
CASSKAWAGEAFF	TGTGCCAGCAGCAAAGCTTGGGCGGGAGAAGCTTTCTTT	TRBJ1-1	.	few	TRBV21-1
CASSLWAGAMNTEAFF	TGTGCCAGCAGTTTATGGGCAGGAGCCATGAACACTGAAGCTTTCTTT	TRBJ1-1	.	.	TRBV27
CASASEGGATEAFF	TGTGCCAGCGCATCCGAGGGGGGCGCGACTGAAGCTTTCTTT	TRBJ1-1	.	.	TRBV6-1
CASSHGPTSYNEQFF	TGCGCCAGCAGCCACGGTCCAACCTCCTACAATGAGCAGTTCTTC	TRBJ2-1	.	.	TRBV4-3
CASSYIGGQETQYF	TGCGCCAGCAGCTATATCGGGGGCCAAGAGACCCAGTACTTC	TRBJ2-5	.	.	TRBV5-1
CASRQREPNEKLFF	TGTGCCAGCAGGCAGAGAGAGCCAAATGAAAAACTGTTTTTT	TRBJ1-4	.	.	TRBV6-6
CATLGRGALDTQYF	TGTGCCACCTTGGGACGGGGGGCCTTAGATACGCAGTATTTT	TRBJ2-3	.	once	TRBV28
CASSINGQGVAFF	TGTGCCAGTAGTATTAATGGACAGGGCGTAGCTTTCTTT	TRBJ1-1	TRBD1	once	TRBV19
CASSLLAVSSGANVLTF	TGTGCCAGCAGTCTACTAGCGGTGAGCTCTGGGGCCAACGTCCTGACTTTC	TRBJ2-6	TRBD2	.	TRBV9
CASREGPEAYEQYF	TGTGCCAGCCGAGAGGGGCCAGAGGCCTACGAGCAGTACTTC	TRBJ2-7	.	once	TRBV19
CASSLTTANTEAFF	TGTGCCAGCAGCTTAACGACAGCGAACACTGAAGCTTTCTTT	TRBJ1-1	.	.	TRBV7-2
CASSSAGQTNEKLFF	TGCGCCAGCAGCTCCGCGGGACAGACTAATGAAAAACTGTTTTTT	TRBJ1-4	TRBD1	.	TRBV5-1
CASKTANTGELFF	TGCGCCAGCAAGACAGCGAACACCGGGGAGCTGTTTTTT	TRBJ2-2	.	.	TRBV5-1
CASRIVGGVGTYEQYF	TGTGCCAGCAGGATAGTAGGGGGCGTTGGCACCTACGAGCAGTACTTC	TRBJ2-7	TRBD1	.	TRBV9
CASRSTSEELFF	TGTGCCAGCAGGTCAACTAGCGAGGAGCTGTTTTTT	TRBJ2-2	TRBD2	.	TRBV28
CASSSDSTYEQYF	TGTGCCAGCAGTTCGGACAGCACCTACGAGCAGTACTTC	TRBJ2-7	.	.	TRBV5-5
CASSLDLFGGANTEAFF	TGTGCCAGCAGCTTAGATCTCTTTGGCGGAGCGAACACTGAAGCTTTCTTT	TRBJ1-1	.	.	TRBV7-9
CASSLLGQGPQADTQYF	TGTGCCAGCAGTTTATTGGGGCAGGGGCCTCAGGCGGATACGCAGTATTTT	TRBJ2-3	.	.	TRBV27
CASSLGGRQETQYF	TGTGCCAGCAGCTTGGGTGGCAGACAAGAGACCCAGTACTTC	TRBJ2-5	.	.	TRBV5-4
CASSWGLTSITEAFF	TGTGCCAGCAGTTGGGGACTCACCTCAATCACTGAAGCTTTCTTT	TRBJ1-1	.	.	TRBV6-5
CASSLRRYTDTQYF	TGTGCCAGCAGCTTGAGGAGGTACACAGATACGCAGTATTTT	TRBJ2-3	.	.	TRBV7-2
CASRKAGFTEAFF	TGTGCCAGCAGGAAGGCGGGGTTCACTGAAGCTTTCTTT	TRBJ1-1	.	few	TRBV7-9
CASSYVGEQYF	TGCGCCAGCAGCTACGTGGGCGAGCAGTACTTC	TRBJ2-7	.	.	TRBV4-1
CASSFGIRRADTQYF	TGTGCCAGCAGCTTCGGTATTAGACGGGCAGATACGCAGTATTTT	TRBJ2-3	.	.	TRBV7-2
CASRAHGETQYF	TGTGCCAGCAGGGCACACGGGGAGACCCAGTACTTC	TRBJ2-5	.	.	TRBV28
CSVVGSLGSTEAFF	TGCAGCGTTGTAGGAAGTCTGGGGTCCACTGAAGCTTTCTTT	TRBJ1-1	.	few	TRBV29-1
CASSPGSAAVLPEQYF	TGCGCCAGCAGTCCGGGGTCTGCGGCGGTACTTCCCGAGCAGTACTTC	TRBJ2-7	.	.	TRBV5-1
CASSRGGNTYNEQFF	TGTGCCAGCAGCAGGGGAGGGAACACCTACAATGAGCAGTTCTTC	TRBJ2-1	.	.	TRBV6-6
CASRGVTEAFF	TGTGCCAGCCGGGGGGTCACTGAAGCTTTCTTT	TRBJ1-1	.	few	TRBV25-1
CASSLARNQPQHF	TGTGCCAGCAGCTTAGCGAGGAATCAGCCCCAGCATTTT	TRBJ1-5	.	.	TRBV7-2
CASSLPGGVQPQHF	TGCGCCAGCAGCCTCCCGGGGGGGGTTCAGCCCCAGCATTTT	TRBJ1-5	.	.	TRBV4-1
CASRVAGGPGETQYF	TGTGCCAGCAGGGTCGCGGGAGGGCCTGGGGAGACCCAGTACTTC	TRBJ2-5	TRBD2	.	TRBV6-5
CASTHPDRPLQPQHF	TGTGCCAGCACTCACCCCGACAGGCCCCTTCAGCCCCAGCATTTT	TRBJ1-5	.	.	TRBV18
CASSPGLAVREQFF	TGTGCCAGCAGCCCGGGACTAGCGGTGCGTGAGCAGTTCTTC	TRBJ2-1	TRBD2	.	TRBV7-2
CASSRGSGANVLTF	TGTGCCAGCAGCCGCGGCTCTGGGGCCAACGTCCTGACTTTC	TRBJ2-6	.	.	TRBV28
CASSEEGRGNQPQHF	TGTGCCAGCAGTGAAGAGGGTAGGGGCAATCAGCCCCAGCATTTT	TRBJ1-5	.	.	TRBV6-1
CASEPYGDKVAEAFF	TGTGCCAGTGAACCCTATGGCGACAAAGTGGCTGAAGCTTTCTTT	TRBJ1-1	.	.	TRBV19
CASSPSTSGDYEQYF	TGTGCCAGCTCACCCTCGACTAGCGGGGACTACGAGCAGTACTTC	TRBJ2-7	TRBD2	.	TRBV18
CASSLRAHATNEKLFF	TGCGCCAGCAGCTTAAGGGCCCATGCAACTAATGAAAAACTGTTTTTT	TRBJ1-4	.	.	TRBV5-1
CASSLLAGAPEQFF	TGCGCCAGCAGCTTGTTAGCGGGAGCCCCTGAGCAGTTCTTC	TRBJ2-1	TRBD2	once	TRBV5-1